The TCR beta chain under discussion was sequenced for a study of blood T cell repertoires in COVID-19. Study details: Samples of COVID-19 (acute and convalescent) were obtained from the United States, Italy and Spain. T cells, B-cell-depleted T cells, or PBMCs provided the cDNA or gDNA that served as material.

In the original workflow: Counts of nucleated cells, estimated from reference gene primer amplification, were obtained. Here immunoSEQ multiplex PCR was the method, and the copy in TCRdb shows in-frame clones only, minus some. V, J and clone size were drawn from that table, and D and trimming were deduced from the DNA. Counted here are some 93,000 clones, around four fifths occurring once; the ten biggest clones make up under 11%. Material: peripheral blood. This clonotype was sampled from a man between 65 and 85 years old with acute or convalescent COVID-19.

CDR3 nucleotide sequence: TGTGCCAGCAGTGACTCCGACGGGAACTATGGCTACACCTTC. Translating gives CASSDSDGNYGYTF. The gene calls are TRBV6-4 and TRBJ1-2; no clear D gene. Germline V gene sequence: CDR1 MRHNA, CDR2 SNTAGT. The CDR3 covers 14 residues. V was clipped by 0 bases and J by 2 bases, with 7 bases between them.